A selection of T cell receptor beta chains follows, all from one sample in a study of blood T cell repertoires in COVID-19. Some clones are missing from TCRdb's copy, which holds only in-frame ones; the method was immunoSEQ multiplex PCR. Among more than 95,000 clones listed, roughly 82% were seen once. Source material: peripheral blood. The receptors come from a human donor in a cohort sampled during active COVID-19. Each CDR3 is given with its conserved first and last residue. D genes are given only for firm matches. Only part of the rows carry a size: once, few, many, or a class if the clone is expanded.

TRBD1 once TRBJ1-3 14 TRBV2 TGTGCCAGCAGTGGACAGGGGGCAGGAAACACCATATATTTT CASSGQGAGNTIYF
NA NA TRBJ2-1 15 TRBV10-2 TGCGCCAGCAGTGAAATCGGACAGTCTTACAATGAGCAGTTCTTC CASSEIGQSYNEQFF
NA NA TRBJ2-2 16 TRBV7-9 TGTGCCAGCAGCCATAAAGGGACTCTTAACACCGGGGAGCTGTTTTTT CASSHKGTLNTGELFF
TRBD1 many TRBJ2-7 10 TRBV29-1 TGCAGCGTTGCCTTGGACAGGTTATACTTC CSVALDRLYF
TRBD2 NA TRBJ2-3 19 TRBV3-1/TRBV3-2 TGTGCCAGCAGCCCCCGGACTAGCGGGGGGGCCGCCGGTACAGATACGCAGTATTTT CASSPRTSGGAAGTDTQYF
NA NA TRBJ1-4 13 TRBV18 TGTGCCAGCTCACCCCGGAGGAGCGAAAAACTGTTTTTT CASSPRRSEKLFF
TRBD2 NA TRBJ2-7 14 TRBV7-3 TGTGCCAGCAGCCCAACTAGCGGTCCCTACGAGCAGTACTTC CASSPTSGPYEQYF
TRBD2 NA TRBJ2-1 16 TRBV7-9 TGTGCCAGCAGCTTACGGCCAGCGGGGGATTACAATGAGCAGTTCTTC CASSLRPAGDYNEQFF
NA NA TRBJ2-1 13 TRBV3-1/TRBV3-2 TGTGCCAGCAGCCAAGGCTCAGGGCCCCGGCAGTTCTTC CASSQGSGPRQFF
NA NA TRBJ1-2 15 TRBV9 TGTGCCAGCAGCGTAGATGGAGGCGTTTTTTATGGCTACACCTTC CASSVDGGVFYGYTF
TRBD1 NA TRBJ1-4 16 TRBV5-1 TGCGCCAGCAGCTTGGCCATAGGACAGGGATCTGAAAAACTGTTTTTT CASSLAIGQGSEKLFF
NA NA TRBJ1-5 12 TRBV19 TGTGCCAGCAAACAGGGCCATCAGCCCCAGCATTTT CASKQGHQPQHF
TRBD2 NA TRBJ2-1 14 TRBV7-9 TGTGCCAGCAGCGAGATAGCGGGTGGCAATGAGCAGTTCTTC CASSEIAGGNEQFF
TRBD1 NA TRBJ1-1 14 TRBV12-5 TGTGCTAGTGGCAACGACAGGGGGAACACTGAAGCTTTCTTT CASGNDRGNTEAFF
NA NA TRBJ1-4 15 TRBV7-2 TGTGCCAGCAGGGCGGGGTCCCAATTTAATGAAAAACTGTTTTTT CASRAGSQFNEKLFF
TRBD1 few TRBJ1-4 14 TRBV19 TGTGCCAGTAGTATAGCGGGACAGCGTGAAAAACTGTTTTTT CASSIAGQREKLFF
NA NA TRBJ2-2 14 TRBV5-1 TGCGCCAGCAGCTTCCGGGAGTCCACCGGGGAGCTGTTTTTT CASSFRESTGELFF
NA NA TRBJ2-3 14 TRBV2 TGTGCCAGCAGTAGCCAGGTCACTGCCGATACGCAGTATTTT CASSSQVTADTQYF
NA NA TRBJ2-7 14 TRBV10-3 TGTGCCATCAGTGGCGCGACAGAGACTTACGAGCAGTACTTC CAISGATETYEQYF
NA NA TRBJ2-2 14 TRBV3-1/TRBV3-2 TGTGCCAGCAGCCAGGGCAGGGTCACCGGGGAGCTGTTTTTT CASSQGRVTGELFF
TRBD1 NA TRBJ1-1 16 TRBV3-1/TRBV3-2 TGTGCCAGCAGCCAAATGTCGACAGGGGGCGTCACTGAAGCTTTCTTT CASSQMSTGGVTEAFF
NA NA TRBJ2-7 16 TRBV5-1 TGCGCCAGCAGCTTGGGGTCGGGCAGACAGAGGACCGAGCAGTACTTC CASSLGSGRQRTEQYF
NA NA TRBJ2-2 16 TRBV4-3 TGCGCCAGCAGCCAAGATGGCAGGGTTAGAACCGGGGAGCTGTTTTTT CASSQDGRVRTGELFF
NA NA TRBJ1-1 13 TRBV7-3 TGTGCCAGCGGCAGGGGAGCGGACACTGAAGCTTTCTTT CASGRGADTEAFF
NA NA TRBJ1-6 17 TRBV3-1/TRBV3-2 TGTGCCAGCAGCCAAGGGACCCCAGGGTCCTATAATTCACCCCTCCACTTT CASSQGTPGSYNSPLHF
NA NA TRBJ2-6 17 TRBV5-1 TGCGCCAGCAGCTTTGGACAGCCGACCTCTGGGGCCAACGTCCTGACTTTC CASSFGQPTSGANVLTF
NA NA TRBJ2-1 16 TRBV11-3 TGTGCCAGCAGCTTAGGAGGGACACACTCCTACAATGAGCAGTTCTTC CASSLGGTHSYNEQFF
TRBD1 NA TRBJ2-7 13 TRBV15 TGTGCCACCAGCAGGGACAGGGGGAGAGAGCAGTACTTC CATSRDRGREQYF
NA NA TRBJ1-2 17 TRBV5-6 TGTGCCAGCAGCTTGAACCAGGGCGGGATCTTAATGCATGGCTACACCTTC CASSLNQGGILMHGYTF
NA NA TRBJ1-3 13 TRBV25-1 TGTGCCAGCCGCAGGGGTTATGGAAACACCATATATTTT CASRRGYGNTIYF
NA NA TRBJ1-2 15 TRBV27 TGTGCCAGCACCTCTCGGCGGGGCGCCCTCCATGGCTACACCTTC CASTSRRGALHGYTF
TRBD1 NA TRBJ1-2 15 TRBV5-1 TGCGCCAGCAGCTTAGCGACAGGGACCTCCTATGGCTACACCTTC CASSLATGTSYGYTF
TRBD2 NA TRBJ2-3 19 TRBV10-1 TGCGCCAGCAGTGATCCCACCCGACTAGCGGGGGGCCGCACAGATACGCAGTATTTT CASSDPTRLAGGRTDTQYF
NA NA TRBJ1-1 11 TRBV20-1 TGCAGTGCTAGGGTCCGGGATCAAGCTTTCTTT CSARVRDQAFF
NA NA TRBJ2-5 14 TRBV7-2 TGTGCCAGCAGCCCCGGGACTCCCGGTGAGACCCAGTACTTC CASSPGTPGETQYF
NA NA TRBJ1-2 13 TRBV29-1 TGCAGCGTTGAAGTGACATCGGACTATGGCTACACCTTC CSVEVTSDYGYTF
TRBD2 NA TRBJ2-7 11 TRBV3-1/TRBV3-2 TGTGCCAGCAGCCGGGGGGGGACTGAGTACTTC CASSRGGTEYF
TRBD1 few TRBJ2-7 14 TRBV7-3 TGTGCCAGCAGCGCCGGGACAGGGGACTACGAGCAGTACTTC CASSAGTGDYEQYF
NA NA TRBJ1-2 15 TRBV19 TGTGCCAGTAGTATAGAGGTCCGACAGTTCCGGGGCTACACCTTC CASSIEVRQFRGYTF
NA NA TRBJ1-2 14 TRBV18 TGTGCCAGCTCACCTCAAAGCAGGGTCAGCGGCTACACCTTC CASSPQSRVSGYTF
NA once TRBJ1-1 14 TRBV5-1 TGCGCCAGCTATGGCGGGGGGGGGAACACTGAAGCTTTCTTT CASYGGGGNTEAFF
TRBD1 once TRBJ1-1 14 TRBV6-5 TGTGCCAGCAGTTTGACAGGGATGAACACTGAAGCTTTCTTT CASSLTGMNTEAFF
TRBD1 NA TRBJ2-7 15 TRBV9 TGTGCCAGCACCCGAACCGACAGGGCAGGGTACGAGCAGTACTTC CASTRTDRAGYEQYF
TRBD1 NA TRBJ2-7 14 TRBV5-1 TGCGCCAGCAGCTTAAACAGGGGGCAGAGAGAGCAGTACTTC CASSLNRGQREQYF
NA NA TRBJ2-3 15 TRBV6-4 TGTGCCAGCAGTATGACAGGTGGGGTTGCAGATACGCAGTATTTT CASSMTGGVADTQYF
TRBD2 NA TRBJ2-3 16 TRBV5-1 TGCGCCAGCAGCTTGGGGTTGCTGGGGGGGATGGATACGCAGTATTTT CASSLGLLGGMDTQYF